This TCR beta chain was profiled in a study of blood T cell repertoires in COVID-19. Overall study context: Spain, Italy and the United States supplied samples that represented acute and convalescent COVID-19. Sources were T cells, B-cell-depleted T cells, or PBMCs; the material itself was cDNA or gDNA.

How the authors handled the data: Nucleated cell counts were estimated from reference gene primer amplification. Using immunoSEQ multiplex PCR, the repertoire was profiled, and TCRdb retains in-frame clones only, with some absent. V and J calls and clone size are those listed in that table; D and trimming were worked out from the DNA. The repertoire holds about 29,000 clones, with 84% as singletons. The sequenced sample consisted of peripheral blood. This clonotype originated in a man older than 75 with active COVID-19.

CDR3 sequence: CASSQDQIGGIAKNIQYF. CDR3 coding DNA: TGTGCCAGCAGCCAAGATCAAATAGGGGGAATAGCCAAAAACATTCAGTACTTC. The chain joins TRBV4-2 to TRBJ2-4; D may be TRBD1 (6 bases). The germline V gene encodes CDR1 LGHNA and CDR2 YNFKEQ. The V gene lost 0 bases and the J gene lost 0 bases, with 15 bases spanning the gap. The CDR3 is 18 residues long.